This T cell receptor beta chain was identified during a study of OX40 agonist ivuxolimab in advanced cancers. Broader study findings: The study observed clonal expansion of CD4+ and CD8+ blood T cells by week 6 at 0.1 to 3.0 mg/kg. A proportion of nonresponders additionally exhibited low normalized T-cell clonal expansion. Expanded clones were, on average, more numerous among CD8+ T cells than CD4+.

Sequenced by immunoSEQ multiplex PCR; TCRdb stores in-frame clones only, minus some. The table lists almost 85,000 clones, approximately 89% of them singletons, with around 0.19% in the top ten. This clone was detected only a few times. The target antigen is unknown. Trimming removed 7 bases from V and 5 bases from J, with 27 bases in between. The CDR3 totals 17 residues. Germline CDR1 SGHRS, CDR2 YFSETQ. J is TRBJ2-5 and V is TRBV5-1; D remains unclear. The specimen was CD4+ or CD8+ T cells sorted from blood, collected in a trial of the OX40 agonist ivuxolimab. This TCR was sampled from an adult with an advanced solid tumor such as melanoma, head and neck, liver or kidney cancer. The CDR3 sequence is CASGRAPATPRTETQYF. Written as DNA, the CDR3 is TGCGCCAGCGGTAGGGCGCCTGCAACCCCTAGAACGGAGACCCAGTACTTC.